Following are 10 T cell receptor beta chains from one sample sequenced in a study of metastatic and nonmetastatic thyroid tumors. Treatment of any kind had been given to no patient before thyroid surgery. With MiXCR, TCRdb called clones anew from the PCR reads. The table has about 19,000 clones, 22% seen once; the top ten hold over 9.5%. The sequenced material came from tumor tissue. The receptor set was obtained from a male donor with papillary thyroid cancer or a benign thyroid nodule (not recorded which). Some clones in this sample may be carry-over from other donors' samples.

The chain uses TRBV18 and TRBJ1-1; D is unresolved. This CDR3 spans 15 amino acids. Trimming pared 3 bases from V and 0 bases from J, leaving 11 bases between. Germline CDR1 and CDR2: KGHSH and LQKENI. The CDR3 nucleotides are TGTGCCAGCTCACCGGGCTTAACAATGAACACTGAAGCTTTCTTT. Translation: CASSPGLTMNTEAFF.

This clone was recorded many times. This chain joins TRBV20-1 and TRBJ2-3, with TRBD2 matching 13 bases. Per the germline V gene, CDR1 is DFQATT and CDR2 is SNEGSKA (reference sequence). This CDR3 has 18 amino acids. Trimming took 6 bases from V and 3 from J; bases not matched to a gene: 15. As DNA, the CDR3 is TGCAGTGCCCCCTGGACTAGCGGGAGTTCCCCTAAGACAGATACGCAGTATTTT. Encoded protein: CSAPWTSGSSPKTDTQYF.

This clone appeared many times. Since a much larger clone is just one base distant, this may be a read error. The conserved final phenylalanine or tryptophan is absent from the CDR3, which likely points to a read error. This chain joins TRBV11-3 and TRBJ1-4; D unclear. V was cut by 5 bases and J by 4 bases, with 14 bases left in between. CDR1 is SGHNT and CDR2 is YENEEA in the germline V gene. This CDR3 comprises 15 residues. The CDR3 DNA is TGTGCCAGCAGCCCAGCTGGGCAGCTTAATGAAAAACTGTTTTCT. The encoded protein is CASSPAGQLNEKLFS.

The chain links TRBV30 to TRBJ1-1; D perhaps matches TRBD1 (6 bases). The V and J ends lost 0 bases and 1 base respectively, with 12 bases between them. The CDR3 has 15 residues. Germline-derived CDR1 and CDR2 are GTSNPN and SVGIG (reference sequence). The DNA for the CDR3 is TGTGCCTGGAGTGTAAGGGGGTGGGGGAACACTGAAGCTTTCTTT. Translation: CAWSVRGWGNTEAFF.

This clone appeared many times. The chain has TRBV4-2 and TRBJ2-7, with a tentative D call TRBD2 (6 bases). This CDR3 comprises 14 residues. V was shortened by 4 bases and J by 7 bases, with 17 bases between the two germline ends. Germline loops: CDR1 LGHNA, CDR2 YNFKEQ. CDR3 loop: CASSRETGTGEQYF. The CDR3 DNA is TGTGCCAGCAGCCGAGAAACCGGGACTGGAGAGCAGTACTTC.

In its sample, this clone is medium-sized. The gene calls are TRBV7-9 and TRBJ2-1; the D is unclear. The CDR3 covers 12 residues. Trimming cost V 5 bases and J 1 base, with 3 bases left between them. Germline V lookup: CDR1 SEHNR, CDR2 FQNEAQ (reference sequence). CDR3 protein: CASSASYNEQFF. In nucleotides, the CDR3 is TGTGCCAGCAGCGCGTCCTACAATGAGCAGTTCTTC.

The chain uses TRBV11-2 and TRBJ2-7; tentatively, D is TRBD1 (5 bases). CDR1 SGHAT and CDR2 FQNNGV come from the germline V gene. This CDR3 comprises 13 residues. V lost 4 bases and J 2 bases, leaving 9 bases between the germline ends. CDR3 in DNA: TGTGCCAGCAGCTGGGGCCTCCCCTACGAGCAGTACTTC. It encodes CASSWGLPYEQYF.

The sample holds many counts of this clone. V and J are TRBV9 and TRBJ2-2; weak D call: TRBD2 (5 bases). The length of the CDR3 is 14 residues. V lost 7 bases and J lost 4, with 14 bases in between. The germline V gene encodes CDR1 SGDLS and CDR2 YYNGEE. The CDR3 is CASATTSFTGELFF. CDR3 DNA sequence: TGTGCCAGCGCCACAACTAGTTTCACCGGGGAGCTGTTTTTT.

There are a few counts of this clone. A much larger clone sits a single nucleotide away, making a read error possible. The conserved phenylalanine or tryptophan is not found at the CDR3 terminus, so this likely reflects a read error. This sequence joins TRBV7-7 and TRBJ2-1, with 7 bases fitting TRBD1. The germline V gene has CDR1 SSHAT and CDR2 FNYEAQ (reference sequence). CDR3 length equals 13 residues. CDR3 DNA sequence: TGTGCTAGCAGCTTAGACAGGGTCGCTGAGCAGTTCCTC. Amino acids: CASSLDRVAEQFL.

This clone was found many times. The J gene is TRBJ2-5, the V gene TRBV7-2, with 9 bases that match TRBD1. Germline loops: CDR1 SGHTA, CDR2 FQGNSA. The ends lost 5 bases at V and 5 bases at J; junction bases unmatched: 0. This CDR3 region has 12 residues. The CDR3 is CASSGQGETQYF. Written as DNA, the CDR3 is TGTGCCAGCAGCGGACAGGGGGAGACCCAGTACTTC.